At least ten counts were recorded for the clone carrying this T cell receptor beta chain. The antigen is unknown. The data are from a study of early T cells in non-severe SARS-CoV-2 infection. Study context: Sequencing of bulk RNA from unsorted whole blood was done, without chain pairing. Study observations and caveats: VDJdb matching skewed toward anti-spike CD8 responses, missing private and CD4 specificities.

Individual cDNA molecules were tagged with unique molecular identifiers. TCRdb independently ran MiXCR on the 5' RACE reads; one entry per CDR3 protein. Counted here are nearly 60,000 distinct CDR3 sequences, roughly 13% occurring once; the ten biggest clones make up roughly a tenth. The CDR3 contains 14 residues. Germline V gene data show CDR1 as MNHNS and CDR2 as SASEGT. With 8 bases clipped from V and 8 bases from J, the junction kept 10 bases outside the gene matches. The V and J genes are TRBV6-1 and TRBJ2-1, with 9 bases that match TRBD2. The receptor was isolated from an adult who was a healthcare worker with PCR-confirmed SARS-CoV-2 infection or an uninfected control (not recorded which). The specimen sequenced was whole blood. For the CDR3, the DNA is TGTGCCAGCCACCCGGGACTAGCCTTCGATGAGCAGTTCTTC. As protein: CASHPGLAFDEQFF.